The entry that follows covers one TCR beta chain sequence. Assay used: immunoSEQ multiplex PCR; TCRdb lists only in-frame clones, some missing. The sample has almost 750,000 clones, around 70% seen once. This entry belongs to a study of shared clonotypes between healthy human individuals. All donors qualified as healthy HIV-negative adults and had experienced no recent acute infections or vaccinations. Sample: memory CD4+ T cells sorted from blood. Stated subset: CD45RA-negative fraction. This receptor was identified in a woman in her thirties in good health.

CDR3 in DNA: TGTGCCAGCAGTGCCGGCCTTTCCTACGAGCAGTACTTC. It specifies CASSAGLSYEQYF. V and J are TRBV25-1 and TRBJ2-7; unclear D gene. CDR1 and CDR2 from the germline V gene are MGHDK and SYGVNS. Trimming removed 4 bases from V and 1 base from J, with 8 bases in between. The CDR3 is 13 amino acids.